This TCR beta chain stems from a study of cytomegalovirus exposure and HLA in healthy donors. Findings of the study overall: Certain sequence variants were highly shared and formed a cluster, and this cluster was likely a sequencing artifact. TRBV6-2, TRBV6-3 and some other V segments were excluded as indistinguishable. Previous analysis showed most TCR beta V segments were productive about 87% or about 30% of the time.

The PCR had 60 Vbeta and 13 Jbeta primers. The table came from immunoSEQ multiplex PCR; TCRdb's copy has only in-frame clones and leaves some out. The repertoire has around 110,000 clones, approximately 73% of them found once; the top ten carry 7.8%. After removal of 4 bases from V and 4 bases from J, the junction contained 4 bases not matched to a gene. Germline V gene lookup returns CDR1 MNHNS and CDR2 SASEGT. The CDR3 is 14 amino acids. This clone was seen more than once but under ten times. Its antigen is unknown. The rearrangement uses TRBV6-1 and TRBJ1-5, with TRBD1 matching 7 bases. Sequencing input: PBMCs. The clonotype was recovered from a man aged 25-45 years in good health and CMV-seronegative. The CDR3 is CASSGQGFNQPQHF. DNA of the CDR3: TGTGCCAGCAGTGGACAGGGTTTTAATCAGCCCCAGCATTTT.